This T cell receptor beta chain derives from a study of T cells in Graves' hyperthyroidism and ophthalmopathy. Using RNA transcripts as the source, TCR beta CDR3 regions were amplified. HTBI primers drove first-round RT-PCR of the TCR CDR3. TCRdb ran MiXCR on the multiplex PCR reads and lists one entry per CDR3 protein. The sample carries roughly 570,000 distinct CDR3 sequences, just over 45% recorded once. The V gene lost 0 bases and the J gene lost 6 bases, with 11 bases spanning the gap. The CDR3 consists of 13 residues. The germline CDR1 and CDR2 sequences are GTSNPN and SVGIG (reference sequence).

Specimen: peripheral blood or thyroid tissue (not recorded which). This sequence was found in an adult woman with Graves' disease, either hyperthyroidism or ophthalmopathy (not recorded which). The rearrangement uses TRBV30 and TRBJ1-2; no clear D. CDR3 sequence reads: CAWSVGGRDGYTF. CDR3 nucleotides: TGTGCCTGGAGTGTAGGCGGGAGGGATGGCTACACCTTC.